This T cell receptor beta chain was sequenced during a study of blood T cells in healthy people across ages. Overall study findings and caveats: Observed TCR beta diversity per million T cells went down as age went up. This fall followed a roughly linear course with age. Long-lived donors had more naive CD4+ cells and higher diversity than aged donors.

A sample-barcoded 5' primer and a J-beta primer mix were used in a second PCR of about 7 to 11 cycles. Via MiXCR, TCRdb re-called the 5' RACE reads, giving one row per CDR3 protein. The sample shows just over 800,000 distinct CDR3 sequences, around two thirds of them seen only once. Every participating donor contributed roughly 10 milliliters of peripheral blood through a draw. A remark on this clonotype: As yet, its antigen is unknown.

The CDR3 spans 14 residues. Germline V gene data show CDR1 as SGHTA and CDR2 as FQGNSA. V was clipped by 5 bases and J by 6 bases, with 15 bases between them. The sequencing input was blood. The TCR comes from a man under 40 in good health. The chain joins TRBV7-2 to TRBJ2-3, with TRBD1 as a possible D gene (7 bases). The CDR3 protein is CASSPGGGRDTQYF. CDR3 sequence (DNA): TGTGCCAGCAGCCCCGGAGGGGGCAGGGATACGCAGTATTTT. Based on the CDR3 plus reference TRBV7-2 and TRBJ2-3, the full variable domain is GAGVSQSPSNKVTEKGKDVELRCDPISGHTALYWYRQSLGQGLEFLIYFQGNSAPDKSGLPSDRFSAERTGGSVSTLTIQRTQQEDSAVYLCASSPGGGRDTQYFGPGTRLTVL.